Sequencing of this T cell receptor beta chain was carried out in a study of vaccination and CD4 T cells after COVID-19. Background on the study: Each post-COVID sample was drawn after diagnosis, and the median interval was approximately 100 days (range 35 to 161).

The treatment here: roughly nine-day PBMC culture with coronavirus spike peptide pools or control peptides (ViraFEST assay). Per well, 2 million or so PBMCs were cultured in the presence of around 11 IU/ml IL-2 and about 9.6 ug/ml peptide pools. Points on this clonotype: Its antigen is unknown.

With the Oncomine TCR Beta short-read assay, DNA from cultured CD4+ T cells was sequenced. TCRdb itself ran the PCR reads through MiXCR, one entry per CDR3 protein. The data show 11,000 to 15,000 distinct CDR3 sequences, roughly 50% seen once. Germline V lookup: CDR1 MNHNS, CDR2 SASEGT. The CDR3 consists of 15 residues. Trimming pared 3 bases from V and 7 bases from J, leaving 15 bases between. This chain joins TRBV6-1 and TRBJ2-2; a weak D match, TRBD2 (5 bases). The sample consisted of CD4+ T cells from blood, cultured in vitro. This TCR was sampled from a human donor who had recovered from COVID-19. CDR3 sequence (DNA): TGTGCCAGCAGTGAGCTCGCCGGGGTTAGCGGGGAGCTGTTTTTT. This encodes CASSELAGVSGELFF.